The clone carrying this T cell receptor beta chain was detected only once. Its antigen is unknown. This record comes from a study of shared clonotypes between healthy human individuals. Background on the study: Per donor, three plates held CD4 naive cells, three held CD4 memory, two held CD8 naive and one held CD8 memory. Study-wide points: What rarefaction showed was incomplete sorted-subset sequencing despite large depth. Sharing across several donors was seen in 4.5% to 5.5% of naive CD4 clonotypes.

The germline V gene has CDR1 SEHNR and CDR2 FQNEAQ (reference sequence). The ends lost 10 bases at V and 6 bases at J; junction bases unmatched: 10. This CDR3 is 13 amino acids long. Measured with immunoSEQ multiplex PCR; TCRdb has only the in-frame clones, and not every one. The repertoire has about 1,500,000 clones, over 95% of them found once; the top ten carry approximately 1.1%. This sequence was found in a man aged 30 to 39 in good health. V usage is TRBV7-9 and J usage is TRBJ1-2; 8 nucleotides line up with TRBD1. The sequenced sample was naive CD4+ T cells sorted from blood. Subset defined: CD45RA+ positively selected. The chain's CDR3 is CATATGDGNGYTF. The CDR3 region has the DNA TGTGCCACCGCGACAGGGGATGGAAATGGCTACACCTTC.